Only one count was recorded for the clone carrying this T cell receptor beta chain. As processed by the authors: It was from reference gene primer amplification that nucleated cell counts were estimated. Clones were sequenced by immunoSEQ multiplex PCR, and TCRdb holds only the in-frame ones, with some missing. That table supplies the V and J calls and clone size; D and trimming were determined from the DNA. The sample records 300,000 to 350,000 clones, 85% to 90% being singletons. This specimen comes from a study of blood T cell repertoires in COVID-19. Study information: Spain, Italy and the United States supplied samples that represented acute and convalescent COVID-19. Sources were T cells, B-cell-depleted T cells, or PBMCs; the material itself was cDNA or gDNA.

Seattle patients were enrolled while actively infected and followed longitudinally. The CDR3 length is 15 residues. Per the germline V gene, CDR1 is KGHSH and CDR2 is LQKENI. J was trimmed by 3 bases and V by 2 bases; bases with no gene match: 6. The clonotype was recovered from a young woman with COVID-19, enrolled during active disease. The sequencing input was peripheral blood. The chain recombines TRBV18 with TRBJ1-2; 7 bases map to TRBD1. The DNA for the CDR3 is TGTGCCAGCTCACCAAGACAGGGTGAAGACTATGGCTACACCTTC. This translates into CASSPRQGEDYGYTF.